This T cell receptor beta chain was sequenced in a study of monozygotic twins with inflammatory bowel disease. The study, taken as a whole, reports: Patient repertoire variability may have increased through differing immunosuppressive treatments.

Following a re-call of the 5' RACE reads, TCRdb has one entry per CDR3 protein and lacks DNA. The table counts 350,000 to 500,000 distinct CDR3 sequences; 2% to 3% lies in the top ten. About this clonotype: Its target is unknown.

CDR1 ENHRY and CDR2 SYGVKD come from the germline V gene. The CDR3 contains 13 residues. Sequenced: blood. The V gene is TRBV10-3, the J gene TRBJ2-5; absent DNA, TCRdb's TRBD2 call cannot be checked. The origin of this receptor is a human donor with ulcerative colitis or Crohn's disease, or a healthy co-twin of an affected twin (not recorded which). The CDR3 region is CAISGIGSETQYF.